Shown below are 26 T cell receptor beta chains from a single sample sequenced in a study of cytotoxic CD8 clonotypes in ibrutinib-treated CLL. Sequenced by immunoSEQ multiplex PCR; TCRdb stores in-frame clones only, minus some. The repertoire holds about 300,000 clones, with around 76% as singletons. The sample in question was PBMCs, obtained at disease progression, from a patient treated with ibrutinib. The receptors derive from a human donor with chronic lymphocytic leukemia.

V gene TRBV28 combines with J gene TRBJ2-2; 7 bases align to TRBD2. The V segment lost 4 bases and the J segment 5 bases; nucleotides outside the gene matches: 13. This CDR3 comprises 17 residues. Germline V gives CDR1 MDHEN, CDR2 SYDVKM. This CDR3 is CASSSTSGLVGTGELFF. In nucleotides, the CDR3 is TGTGCCAGCAGTTCTACATCTGGACTAGTAGGGACCGGGGAGCTGTTTTTT. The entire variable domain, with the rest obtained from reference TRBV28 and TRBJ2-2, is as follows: DVKVTQSSRYLVKRTGEKVFLECVQDMDHENMFWYRQDPGLGLRLIYFSYDVKMKEKGDIPEGYSVSREKKERFSLILESASTNQTSMYLCASSSTSGLVGTGELFFGEGSRLTVL.

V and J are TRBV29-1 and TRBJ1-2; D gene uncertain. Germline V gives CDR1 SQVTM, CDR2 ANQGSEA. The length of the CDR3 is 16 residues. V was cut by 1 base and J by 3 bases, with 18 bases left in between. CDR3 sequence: CSVEGGIGEYHYGYTF. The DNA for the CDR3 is TGCAGCGTTGAAGGAGGGATCGGAGAATACCACTATGGCTACACCTTC.

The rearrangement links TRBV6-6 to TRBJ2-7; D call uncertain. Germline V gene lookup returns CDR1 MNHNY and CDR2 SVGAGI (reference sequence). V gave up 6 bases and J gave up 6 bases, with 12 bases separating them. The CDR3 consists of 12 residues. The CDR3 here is CASRGRHLEQYF. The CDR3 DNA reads TGTGCCAGCAGAGGACGGCACCTCGAGCAGTACTTC.

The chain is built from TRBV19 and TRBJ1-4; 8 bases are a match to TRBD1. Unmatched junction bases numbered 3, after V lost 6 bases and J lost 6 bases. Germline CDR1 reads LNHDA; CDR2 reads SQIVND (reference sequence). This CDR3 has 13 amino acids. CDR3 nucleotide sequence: TGTGCCAGTAGGCCAGGGGGCCATGAAAAACTGTTTTTT. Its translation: CASRPGGHEKLFF.

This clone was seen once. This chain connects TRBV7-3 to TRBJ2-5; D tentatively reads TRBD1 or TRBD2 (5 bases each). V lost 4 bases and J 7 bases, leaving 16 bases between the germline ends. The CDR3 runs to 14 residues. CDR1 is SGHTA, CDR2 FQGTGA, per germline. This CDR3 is CASSSHGAPGTQYF. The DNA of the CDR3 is TGTGCCAGCAGCTCCCACGGGGCGCCAGGGACCCAGTACTTC.

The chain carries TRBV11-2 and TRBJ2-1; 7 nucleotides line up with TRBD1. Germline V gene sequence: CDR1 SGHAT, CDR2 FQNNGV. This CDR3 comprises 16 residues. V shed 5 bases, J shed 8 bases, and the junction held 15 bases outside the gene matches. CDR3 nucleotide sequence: TGTGCCAGCAGCAAACTAGGGACAGCCCAAGGTGATGAGCAGTTCTTC. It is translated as CASSKLGTAQGDEQFF.

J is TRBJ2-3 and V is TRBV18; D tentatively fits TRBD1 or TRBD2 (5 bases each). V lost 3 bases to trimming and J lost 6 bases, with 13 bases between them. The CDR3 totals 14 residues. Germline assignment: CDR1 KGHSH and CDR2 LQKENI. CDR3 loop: CASSPSGATDTQYF. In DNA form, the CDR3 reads TGTGCCAGCTCACCGTCCGGGGCCACCGATACGCAGTATTTT.

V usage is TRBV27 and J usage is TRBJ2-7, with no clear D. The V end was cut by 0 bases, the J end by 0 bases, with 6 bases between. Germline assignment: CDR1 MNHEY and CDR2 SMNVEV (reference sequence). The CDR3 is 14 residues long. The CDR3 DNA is TGTGCCAGCAGTTTATCACCTGTCTCCTACGAGCAGTACTTC. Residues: CASSLSPVSYEQYF.

The CDR3 region is CSVEGDFGTEAFF. DNA for the CDR3: TGCAGCGTTGAAGGTGATTTTGGGACTGAAGCTTTCTTT. This chain connects TRBV29-1 to TRBJ1-1; D is undetermined. V was cut by 1 base and J by 5 bases, with 11 bases left in between. Germline loops: CDR1 SQVTM, CDR2 ANQGSEA. The CDR3 has 13 residues.

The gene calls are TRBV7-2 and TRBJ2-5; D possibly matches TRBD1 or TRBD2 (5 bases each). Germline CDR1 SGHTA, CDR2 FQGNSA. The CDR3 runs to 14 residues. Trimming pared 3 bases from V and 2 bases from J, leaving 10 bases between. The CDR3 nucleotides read TGTGCCAGCAGCTTCGTCAGGGAGCAAGAGACCCAGTACTTC. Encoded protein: CASSFVREQETQYF.

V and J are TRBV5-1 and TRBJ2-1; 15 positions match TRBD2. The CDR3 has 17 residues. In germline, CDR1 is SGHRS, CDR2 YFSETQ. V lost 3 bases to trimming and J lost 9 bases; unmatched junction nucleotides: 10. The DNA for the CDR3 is TGCGCCAGCAGCTCTGGACTAGCGGGAGGGCCCGGGTCTGAGCAGTTCTTC. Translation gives CASSSGLAGGPGSEQFF.

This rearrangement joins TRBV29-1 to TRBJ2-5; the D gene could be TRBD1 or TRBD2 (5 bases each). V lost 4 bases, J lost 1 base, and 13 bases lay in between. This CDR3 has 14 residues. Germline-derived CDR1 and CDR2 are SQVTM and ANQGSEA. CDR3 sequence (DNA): TGCAGCGTTGGGGGACCCACCACCCAAGAGACCCAGTACTTC. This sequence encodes CSVGGPTTQETQYF.

This chain's CDR3 is CASQRDRGADTTDTQYF. CDR3 nucleotide sequence: TGTGCCAGCCAGCGGGACAGGGGGGCGGATACCACAGATACGCAGTATTTT. The chain employs TRBV2 and TRBJ2-3; 11 bases fit TRBD1. The CDR3 has 17 residues. Trimming cost V 8 bases and J 2 bases; bases outside gene matches: 12. Germline lookup yields CDR1 SNHLY and CDR2 FYNNEI.

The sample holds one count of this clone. CDR3 DNA: TGTGCCAGCAGCGCCAGGACTAAAAACACCGGGGAGCTGTTTTTT. Encoded protein: CASSARTKNTGELFF. The gene calls are TRBV7-8 and TRBJ2-2, with D maybe TRBD2 (6 bases). Looked up from germline, CDR1 is SGHVS and CDR2 is FQNEAQ. The V end lost 5 bases, the J end lost 2 bases, and 12 bases lay between the germline ends. The CDR3 runs 15 residues.

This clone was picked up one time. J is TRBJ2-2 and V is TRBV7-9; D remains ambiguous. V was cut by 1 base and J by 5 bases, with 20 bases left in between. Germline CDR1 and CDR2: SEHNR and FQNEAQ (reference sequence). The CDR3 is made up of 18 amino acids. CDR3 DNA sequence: TGTGCCAGCAGCTTAGGTTTGCGGTCTACAAACCCAACCGGGGAGCTGTTTTTT. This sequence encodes CASSLGLRSTNPTGELFF.

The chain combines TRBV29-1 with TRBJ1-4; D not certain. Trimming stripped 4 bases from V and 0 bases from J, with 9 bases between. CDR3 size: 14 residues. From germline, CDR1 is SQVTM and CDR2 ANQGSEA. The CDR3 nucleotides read TGCAGCGTTGGGATCGGGGCAACTAATGAAAAACTGTTTTTT. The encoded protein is CSVGIGATNEKLFF.

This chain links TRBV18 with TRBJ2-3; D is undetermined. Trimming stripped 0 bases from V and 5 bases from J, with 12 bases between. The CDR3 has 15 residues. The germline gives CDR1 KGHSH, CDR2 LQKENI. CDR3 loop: CASSPPVIRLDTQYF. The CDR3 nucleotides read TGTGCCAGCTCACCACCGGTTATTCGACTAGATACGCAGTATTTT. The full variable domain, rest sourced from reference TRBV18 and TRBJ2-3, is NAGVMQNPRHLVRRRGQEARLRCSPMKGHSHVYWYRQLPEEGLKFMVYLQKENIIDESGMPKERFSAEFPKEGPSILRIQQVVRGDSAAYFCASSPPVIRLDTQYFGPGTRLTVL.

CDR3 loop: CASSPVLGSYNSPLHF. CDR3 sequence (DNA): TGCGCCAGCAGCCCCGTTTTGGGCTCCTATAATTCACCCCTCCACTTT. The rearrangement uses TRBV4-1 and TRBJ1-6, with D unresolved. This CDR3 is built from 16 residues. Germline V CDR1 and CDR2: MGHRA, YSYEKL. V was pared by 4 bases and J by 0 bases, with 10 bases between.

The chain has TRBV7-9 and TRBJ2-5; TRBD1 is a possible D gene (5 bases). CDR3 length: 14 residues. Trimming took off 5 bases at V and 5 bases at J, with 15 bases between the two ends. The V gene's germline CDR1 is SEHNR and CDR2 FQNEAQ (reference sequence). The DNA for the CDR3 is TGTGCCAGCAGCCCCTCGGCAGGGCGGGAGACCCAGTACTTC. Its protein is CASSPSAGRETQYF.

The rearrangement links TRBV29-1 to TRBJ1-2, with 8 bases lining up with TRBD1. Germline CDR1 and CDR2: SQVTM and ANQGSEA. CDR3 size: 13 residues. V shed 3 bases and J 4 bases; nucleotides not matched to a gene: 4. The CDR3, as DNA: TGCAGCGTTGACGACAGGGGTGGCTATGGCTACACCTTC. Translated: CSVDDRGGYGYTF.

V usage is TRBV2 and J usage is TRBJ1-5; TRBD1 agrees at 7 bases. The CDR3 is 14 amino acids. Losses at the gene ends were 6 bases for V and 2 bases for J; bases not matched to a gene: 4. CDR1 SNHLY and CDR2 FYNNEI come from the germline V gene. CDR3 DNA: TGTGCCAGCAGACTTACAGGGGGCAATCAGCCCCAGCATTTT. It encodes CASRLTGGNQPQHF. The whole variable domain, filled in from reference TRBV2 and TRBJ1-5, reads EPEVTQTPSHQVTQMGQEVILRCVPISNHLYFYWYRQILGQKVEFLVSFYNNEISEKSEIFDDQFSVERPDGSNFTLKIRSTKLEDSAMYFCASRLTGGNQPQHFGDGTRLSIL.

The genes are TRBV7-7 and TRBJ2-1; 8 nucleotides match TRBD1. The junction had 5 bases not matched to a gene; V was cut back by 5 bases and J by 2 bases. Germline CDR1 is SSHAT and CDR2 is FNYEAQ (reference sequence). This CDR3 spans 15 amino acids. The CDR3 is CASSHPGQAYNEQFF. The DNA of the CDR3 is TGTGCCAGCAGCCACCCGGGACAGGCCTACAATGAGCAGTTCTTC.

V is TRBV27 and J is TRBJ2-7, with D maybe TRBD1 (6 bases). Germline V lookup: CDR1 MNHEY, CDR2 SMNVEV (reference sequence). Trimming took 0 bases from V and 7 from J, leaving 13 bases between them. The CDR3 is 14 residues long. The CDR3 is CASSLSTGRGEQYF. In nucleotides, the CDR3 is TGTGCCAGCAGTTTATCGACAGGAAGGGGAGAGCAGTACTTC.

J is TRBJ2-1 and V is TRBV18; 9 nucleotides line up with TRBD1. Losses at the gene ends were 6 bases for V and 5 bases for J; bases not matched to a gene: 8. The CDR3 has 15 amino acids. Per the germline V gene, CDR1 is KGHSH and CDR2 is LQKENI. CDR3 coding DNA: TGTGCCAGCTCTTCCTCCGGGACAGGGAACAATGAGCAGTTCTTC. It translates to CASSSSGTGNNEQFF.

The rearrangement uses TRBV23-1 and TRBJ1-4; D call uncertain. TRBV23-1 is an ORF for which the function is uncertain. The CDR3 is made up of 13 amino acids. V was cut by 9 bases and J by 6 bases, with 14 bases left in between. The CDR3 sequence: CARPESKDEKLFF. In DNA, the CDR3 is TGCGCCAGACCGGAGAGCAAGGATGAAAAACTGTTTTTT.

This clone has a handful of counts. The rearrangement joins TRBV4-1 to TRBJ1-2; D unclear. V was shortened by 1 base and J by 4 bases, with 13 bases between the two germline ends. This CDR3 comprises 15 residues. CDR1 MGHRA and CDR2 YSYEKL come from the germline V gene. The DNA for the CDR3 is TGCGCCAGCAGCCAAGTTTGGGGTGGTGGCTATGGCTACACCTTC. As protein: CASSQVWGGGYGYTF.